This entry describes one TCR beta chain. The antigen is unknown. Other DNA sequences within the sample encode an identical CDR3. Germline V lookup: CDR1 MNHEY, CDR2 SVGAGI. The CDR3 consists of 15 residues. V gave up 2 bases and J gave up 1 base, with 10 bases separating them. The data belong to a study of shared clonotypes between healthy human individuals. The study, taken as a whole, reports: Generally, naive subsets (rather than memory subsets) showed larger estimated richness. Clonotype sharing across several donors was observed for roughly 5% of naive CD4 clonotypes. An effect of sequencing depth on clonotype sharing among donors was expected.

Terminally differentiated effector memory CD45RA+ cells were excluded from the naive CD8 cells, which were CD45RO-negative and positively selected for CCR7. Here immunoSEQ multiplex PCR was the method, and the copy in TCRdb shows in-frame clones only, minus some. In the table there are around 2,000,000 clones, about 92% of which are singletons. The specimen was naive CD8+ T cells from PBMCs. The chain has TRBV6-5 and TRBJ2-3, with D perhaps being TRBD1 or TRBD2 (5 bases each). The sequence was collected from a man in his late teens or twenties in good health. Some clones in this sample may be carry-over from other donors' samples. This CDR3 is CASSYDRGGTDTQYF. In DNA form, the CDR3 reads TGTGCCAGCAGTTACGATCGGGGCGGCACAGATACGCAGTATTTT.